Listed here are 2 T cell receptor beta chains from one sample, sequenced in a study of CXCR3-negative and CXCR3-positive naive CD8 T cells. The authors prepared UMI-labeled TRB cDNA libraries by 5' RACE. TCRdb reprocessed the 5' RACE reads and keeps a single row for each CDR3 protein, giving no DNA. Its table records tens of thousands of distinct CDR3 sequences. No antigens are known for them. Findings of the study overall: Against CXCR3-negative naive cells, CXCR3-positive naive cells showed more hydrophobic TRB CDR3s.

The sequencing sample was made of naive CXCR3+ CD8+ T cells from blood. The sample's subset: CD45RO-CCR7+CD27+CD95- naive CD8+ T cells expressing CXCR3 (TNR3+). These receptor sequences come from a human donor in good health. Some clones in this sample may be carry-over from other donors' samples.

J is TRBJ2-7 and V is TRBV20-1; TCRdb selects TRBD1, and the lack of DNA leaves this call unchecked. The length of the CDR3 is 15 residues. Germline assignment: CDR1 DFQATT and CDR2 SNEGSKA (reference sequence). CDR3 loop: CSAEDPDWGGLEQYF.

The chain couples TRBV19 to TRBJ2-1; the TCRdb call, TRBD2, lacks DNA for checking. This CDR3 comprises 15 residues. Germline loops: CDR1 LNHDA, CDR2 SQIVND (reference sequence). CDR3 amino acids: CASRSTSGGAWEQFF.